The 4 T cell receptor beta chains below come from one sample, sequenced in a study of cytomegalovirus exposure and HLA in healthy donors. Assay: immunoSEQ multiplex PCR; the TCRdb copy retains only in-frame clones and omits some. Of some 150,000 clones in the sample, about 86% are singletons; the top ten hold 6.5% to 8.5%. Sequencing was performed on PBMCs. Receptors were obtained from a woman in her late teens or twenties in good health and CMV-seropositive.

The chain uses TRBV28 and TRBJ1-5; TRBD1 is a possible D gene (5 bases). The V gene's germline CDR1 is MDHEN and CDR2 SYDVKM. Trimming removed 10 bases at V and 5 bases at J, with 15 bases between. The length of the CDR3 is 13 residues. CDR3 DNA sequence: TGTGCCACCCTCAGGGTGGGGTATCAGCCCCAGCATTTT. Translated, it gives CATLRVGYQPQHF.

The J gene is TRBJ1-2, the V gene TRBV6-5; the D is unclear. The CDR3 extends over 14 amino acids. V dropped 2 bases and J dropped 4 bases, with 11 bases sitting between them. CDR1 MNHEY and CDR2 SVGAGI come from the germline V gene. The CDR3 region has the DNA TGTGCCAGCAGTTACGAGCGCAGCTCCTATGGCTACACCTTC. It translates to CASSYERSSYGYTF.

For the CDR3, the DNA is TGCGCCAGCAGCCCGGGGGTCCGAGAGACCCAGTACTTC. Amino acids: CASSPGVRETQYF. The genes are TRBV5-1 and TRBJ2-5; D perhaps matches TRBD2 (6 bases). The CDR3 is 13 amino acids. The V and J ends lost 4 bases and 4 bases respectively, with 11 bases between them. Germline CDR1 SGHRS, CDR2 YFSETQ.

The V and J genes are TRBV4-3 and TRBJ2-5; TRBD2 matches 11 bases. The CDR3 has 17 amino acids. Germline V gene lookup returns CDR1 LGHNA and CDR2 YSLEER. Trimming at V came to 1 base and at J to 4 bases, leaving 8 bases not matched to a gene. The chain's CDR3 is CASSQGVAGGTGETQYF. In nucleotides, the CDR3 is TGCGCCAGCAGCCAAGGGGTAGCGGGGGGGACGGGAGAGACCCAGTACTTC.